This T cell receptor beta chain was observed in a study of shared clonotypes between healthy human individuals. Note on this clone: The antigen is not known.

Study findings and constraints: Large depth notwithstanding, sorted-subset sequencing proved incomplete by rarefaction. Blood was the only sampled material, and tissue repertoires likely differ. Generally, estimated richness proved larger in naive subsets than it did in memory subsets.

V shed 7 bases, J shed 0 bases, and the junction held 8 bases outside the gene matches. The germline V gene encodes CDR1 LNHDA and CDR2 SQIVND (reference sequence). The CDR3 runs to 15 residues. Profiled with immunoSEQ multiplex PCR; TCRdb holds only in-frame clones, not every one. Of roughly 2.6 million clones detected, 90% to 95% appear once; the ten largest clones hold under 0.15%. This chain joins TRBV19 and TRBJ2-7; 8 nucleotides match TRBD2. Sequenced material: naive CD4+ T cells sorted from blood. The subset: CD45RA+ positively selected. The TCR was taken from a man aged 18-30 years in good health. In DNA, the CDR3 is TGTGCCAGTAAGCCACGCGGGGGGAACTCCTACGAGCAGTACTTC. Amino acid sequence: CASKPRGGNSYEQYF.